The entry below describes one TCR beta chain. The antigen remains unidentified. The junction departs from the called germline gene at one end, perhaps through a read error. CDR3 length equals 14 residues. Germline V lookup: CDR1 SQVTM, CDR2 ANQGSEA. The sample is drawn from a study of tumor and adjacent non-tumor tissue in lung cancer. Findings of the study overall: TCR diversity was significantly greater in tumor than normal lung tissue. Normal lung showed higher cumulative top 100 clone frequency than tumor. Patients with more diverse tumor TCRs had worse survival.

The template was RNA from unsorted bulk tissue. A modified ARM-PCR protocol with three rounds of nested PCR amplified TCRbeta. TCRdb re-called the multiplex PCR reads through MiXCR, storing one row per CDR3 protein. The data show fewer than 120,000 distinct CDR3 sequences, approximately 80% seen once. Sequencing was done on a sample of lung tumor tissue. This TCR derives from a man aged 70 or older with non-small cell lung cancer. The J gene is TRBJ1-1, the V gene TRBV29-1; D perhaps matches TRBD1 (5 bases). The DNA of the CDR3 is TGCAGCGCCCAAACATCTAGGGGACCTAGTCGGTCTTCCTTT. Translating gives CSAQTSRGPSRSSF.